The 5 T cell receptor beta chains reported below all come from one sample, sequenced in a study of CD8 T cells in Susac syndrome. Random hexamers were used to reverse transcribe roughly 0.45 to 1 ug of RNA. TCRdb re-called the immunoSEQ multiplex PCR reads through MiXCR, storing one row per CDR3 protein. Found here are roughly 120,000 distinct CDR3 sequences, 90% to 95% of them singletons; the top ten hold just under 0.095%. The sample taken for sequencing was CD4+ T cells from PBMCs. These TCRs come from a human donor with multiple sclerosis.

This sequence joins TRBV15 and TRBJ1-6; no clear D. CDR3 length equals 15 residues. V shed 1 base and J shed 3 bases, with 7 bases lying between them. Per the germline V gene, CDR1 is LNHNV and CDR2 is YYDKDF (reference sequence). The CDR3 DNA sequence: TGTGCCACCAGCAGAGTAGCCTTCTATAATTCACCCCTCCACTTT. Translating gives CATSRVAFYNSPLHF.

The chain has TRBV18 and TRBJ2-3, with 15 nucleotides matching TRBD2. V lost 1 base to trimming and J lost 2 bases; unmatched junction nucleotides: 10. CDR1 KGHSH and CDR2 LQKENI come from the germline V gene. The CDR3 is 20 amino acids. CDR3: CASSPRLRGLAGGLTDTQYF. Here the CDR3 DNA reads TGTGCCAGCTCACCACGCTTAAGGGGACTAGCGGGGGGCCTCACAGATACGCAGTATTTT.

The chain carries TRBV6-1 and TRBJ2-7, with TRBD1 matching over 9 bases. Germline-derived CDR1 and CDR2 are MNHNS and SASEGT. V lost 6 bases to trimming and J lost 0 bases; unmatched junction nucleotides: 6. The CDR3 is 15 residues long. The CDR3 DNA is TGTGCCAGCAGAGCCGGGACAGGGAACTCCTACGAGCAGTACTTC. As protein: CASRAGTGNSYEQYF.

This clonotype was observed a single time. The V and J genes are TRBV3-1 and TRBJ2-7; no clear D. In germline, CDR1 is LGHDT, CDR2 YNNKEL (reference sequence). V was pared by 1 base and J by 6 bases, with 10 bases between. CDR3 length equals 13 residues. The CDR3 nucleotides read TGTGCCAGCAGCCAAGGGTCGCTCTCCGAGCAGTACTTC. As protein: CASSQGSLSEQYF.

The chain couples TRBV6-1 to TRBJ1-5; no clear D gene. This CDR3 comprises 14 residues. V gave up 4 bases and J gave up 7 bases, with 14 bases separating them. Germline V CDR1 and CDR2: MNHNS, SASEGT. The CDR3 nucleotides are TGTGCCAGCAGTGCTGTTGGTGCTTGGCAGCCCCAGCATTTT. It codes for CASSAVGAWQPQHF.